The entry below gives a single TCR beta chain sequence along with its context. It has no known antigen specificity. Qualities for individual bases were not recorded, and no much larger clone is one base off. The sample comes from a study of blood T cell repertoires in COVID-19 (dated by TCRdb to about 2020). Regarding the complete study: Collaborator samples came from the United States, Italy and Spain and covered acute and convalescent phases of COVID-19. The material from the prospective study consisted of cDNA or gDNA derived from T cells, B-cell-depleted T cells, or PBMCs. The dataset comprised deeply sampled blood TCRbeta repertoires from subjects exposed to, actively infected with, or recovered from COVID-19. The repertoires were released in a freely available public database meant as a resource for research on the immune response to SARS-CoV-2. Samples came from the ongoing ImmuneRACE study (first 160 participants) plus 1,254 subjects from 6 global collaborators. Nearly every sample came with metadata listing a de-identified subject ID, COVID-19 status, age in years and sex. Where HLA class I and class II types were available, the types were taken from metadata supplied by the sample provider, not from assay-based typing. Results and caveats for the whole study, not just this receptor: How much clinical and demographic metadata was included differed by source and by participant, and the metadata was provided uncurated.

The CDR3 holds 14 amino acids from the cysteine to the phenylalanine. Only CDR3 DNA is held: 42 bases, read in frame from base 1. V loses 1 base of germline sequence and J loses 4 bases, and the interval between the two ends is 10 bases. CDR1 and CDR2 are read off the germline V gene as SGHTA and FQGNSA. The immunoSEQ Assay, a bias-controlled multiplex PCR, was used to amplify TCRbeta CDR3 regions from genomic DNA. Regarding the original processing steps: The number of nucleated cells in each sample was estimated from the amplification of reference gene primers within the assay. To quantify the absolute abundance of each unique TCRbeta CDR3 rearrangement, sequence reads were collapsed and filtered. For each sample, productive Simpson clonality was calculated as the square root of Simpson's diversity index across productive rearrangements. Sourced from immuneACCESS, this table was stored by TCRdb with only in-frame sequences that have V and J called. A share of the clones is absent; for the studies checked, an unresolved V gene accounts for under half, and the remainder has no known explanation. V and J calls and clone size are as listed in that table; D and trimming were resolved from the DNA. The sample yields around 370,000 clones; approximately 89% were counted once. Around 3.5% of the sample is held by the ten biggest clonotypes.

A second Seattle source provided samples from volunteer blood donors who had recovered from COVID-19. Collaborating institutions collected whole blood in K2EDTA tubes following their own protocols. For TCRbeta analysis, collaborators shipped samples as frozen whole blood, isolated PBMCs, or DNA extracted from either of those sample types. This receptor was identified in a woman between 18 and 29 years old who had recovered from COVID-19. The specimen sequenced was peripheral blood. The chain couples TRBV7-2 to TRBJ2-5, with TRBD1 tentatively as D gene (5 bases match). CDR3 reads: CASSLVWQGETQYF. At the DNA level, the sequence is TGTGCCAGCAGCTTAGTCTGGCAGGGAGAGACCCAGTACTTC.